This section outlines one T cell receptor beta chain sequence together with its context. The antigen is unknown. The CDR3 is made up of 15 amino acids. The data belong to a study of beta chain features in type 1 diabetes. Across the study: No patient-donor differences in age, gender, total cells or subset yield. Study results and limitations: Researchers report that Type 1 diabetes patients had moderately but significantly shorter TCRB CDR3s across all four CD4+ subsets.

Every bit of the isolated RNA underwent reverse transcription, so sequencing read expressed TCRB transcripts. Profiling relied on immunoSEQ multiplex PCR, and the TCRdb table lists in-frame clones only, not all of them. The sample lists under 850,000 clones; 13% were seen once. A single heparinised draw of about 100 mL on average was taken per donor. Populations isolated by sorting all had purity greater than 95%. Sequenced: naive CD4+ T cells from blood. The chain links TRBV21-1 to TRBJ2-7; the table gives TRBD1 as D, unverified against the DNA. TRBV21-1 is annotated as a pseudogene. The TCR originated in a man between 18 and 29 years old with type 1 diabetes. In DNA, the CDR3 is TGTGCCAGCAGCACAAACAGGATGAACTCCTACGAGCAGTACTTC. Translating it yields CASSTNRMNSYEQYF.